Listed below are T cell receptor beta chains from one sample, sequenced in a study of T cell responses to AZD1222 COVID-19 vaccine. The table came from immunoSEQ multiplex PCR; TCRdb's copy has only in-frame clones and leaves some out. In the table there are over 150,000 clones, about 92% of which are singletons. The input for sequencing was peripheral blood, taken on day 0 of AZD1222 vaccination. These receptors were obtained from an adult in good health. Each CDR3 is given with its conserved first and last residue. The D gene is left open where the match is weak. Only some rows state a clone size, as once, few, many or a class for expanded clones.

j_call: TRBJ1-1
cdr3_length: 14
d_call: .
v_call: TRBV7-9
clone_size: .
cdr3_aa: CASSLEGFSTEAFF
cdr3_nt: TGTGCCAGCAGCTTAGAGGGATTCTCCACTGAAGCTTTCTTT

j_call: TRBJ1-4
cdr3_length: 15
d_call: .
v_call: TRBV5-4
clone_size: .
cdr3_aa: CASSPGGRVNEKLFF
cdr3_nt: TGTGCCAGCAGCCCCGGGGGCAGGGTAAATGAAAAACTGTTTTTT

j_call: TRBJ1-2
cdr3_length: 16
d_call: TRBD1
v_call: TRBV4-3
clone_size: .
cdr3_aa: CASSQLPGQELYGYTF
cdr3_nt: TGCGCCAGCAGCCAACTACCGGGACAGGAGCTCTATGGCTACACCTTC

j_call: TRBJ1-3
cdr3_length: 15
d_call: .
v_call: TRBV30
clone_size: .
cdr3_aa: CAWSPPRGSGNTIYF
cdr3_nt: TGTGCCTGGAGTCCCCCCAGGGGTTCTGGAAACACCATATATTTT

j_call: TRBJ1-1
cdr3_length: 15
d_call: .
v_call: TRBV5-4
clone_size: few
cdr3_aa: CASSLILGANTEAFF
cdr3_nt: TGTGCCAGCAGCTTGATCTTGGGGGCCAACACTGAAGCTTTCTTT

j_call: TRBJ1-6
cdr3_length: 16
d_call: .
v_call: TRBV21-1
clone_size: .
cdr3_aa: CASIGPGPYYNSPLHF
cdr3_nt: TGTGCCAGCATCGGGCCAGGGCCCTATTATAATTCACCCCTCCACTTT

j_call: TRBJ2-7
cdr3_length: 11
d_call: .
v_call: TRBV18
clone_size: .
cdr3_aa: CASSPGAEQYF
cdr3_nt: TGTGCCAGCTCACCAGGCGCTGAGCAGTACTTC

j_call: TRBJ2-1
cdr3_length: 17
d_call: TRBD2
v_call: TRBV5-1
clone_size: .
cdr3_aa: CASSYAGLAGVYNEQFF
cdr3_nt: TGCGCCAGCAGCTACGCCGGCCTAGCGGGAGTATACAATGAGCAGTTCTTC

j_call: TRBJ1-5
cdr3_length: 16
d_call: TRBD1
v_call: TRBV11-2
clone_size: .
cdr3_aa: CASSFGQGAVGQPQHF
cdr3_nt: TGTGCCAGCAGCTTCGGACAGGGGGCTGTCGGTCAGCCCCAGCATTTT

j_call: TRBJ2-1
cdr3_length: 13
d_call: .
v_call: TRBV18
clone_size: .
cdr3_aa: CASSPAGYNEQFF
cdr3_nt: TGTGCCAGCTCACCCGCGGGTTACAATGAGCAGTTCTTC

j_call: TRBJ2-7
cdr3_length: 14
d_call: .
v_call: TRBV6-5
clone_size: .
cdr3_aa: CASSRVGISYEQYF
cdr3_nt: TGTGCCAGCAGTCGTGTGGGGATCTCCTACGAGCAGTACTTC

j_call: TRBJ1-2
cdr3_length: 15
d_call: .
v_call: TRBV27
clone_size: .
cdr3_aa: CASSLGGAGNYGYTF
cdr3_nt: TGTGCCAGCAGTTTAGGGGGGGCTGGTAACTATGGCTACACCTTC

j_call: TRBJ2-5
cdr3_length: 13
d_call: .
v_call: TRBV24-1
clone_size: .
cdr3_aa: CATSAWQQETQYF
cdr3_nt: TGTGCCACCAGTGCATGGCAGCAAGAGACCCAGTACTTC

j_call: TRBJ2-3
cdr3_length: 13
d_call: .
v_call: TRBV9
clone_size: .
cdr3_aa: CASSVRYTDTQYF
cdr3_nt: TGTGCCAGCAGCGTACGTTACACAGATACGCAGTATTTT

j_call: TRBJ2-1
cdr3_length: 18
d_call: TRBD2
v_call: TRBV28
clone_size: .
cdr3_aa: CASRSTSGGPFSYNEQFF
cdr3_nt: TGTGCCAGCAGGTCCACTAGCGGGGGCCCTTTCTCCTACAATGAGCAGTTCTTC

j_call: TRBJ2-1
cdr3_length: 14
d_call: .
v_call: TRBV7-3
clone_size: .
cdr3_aa: CASSSTREDHEQFF
cdr3_nt: TGTGCCAGCAGCTCCACCCGGGAAGACCATGAGCAGTTCTTC

j_call: TRBJ2-7
cdr3_length: 16
d_call: TRBD1
v_call: TRBV19
clone_size: .
cdr3_aa: CASSTFGSGQPYEQYF
cdr3_nt: TGTGCCAGTAGTACCTTTGGATCGGGACAGCCCTACGAGCAGTACTTC

j_call: TRBJ1-1
cdr3_length: 15
d_call: TRBD1
v_call: TRBV7-8
clone_size: .
cdr3_aa: CASSLGGRGRVEAFF
cdr3_nt: TGTGCCAGCAGCTTAGGTGGCAGGGGGCGGGTTGAAGCTTTCTTT

j_call: TRBJ2-1
cdr3_length: 17
d_call: TRBD2
v_call: TRBV11-3
clone_size: few
cdr3_aa: CASSPNWAGVSYNEQFF
cdr3_nt: TGTGCCAGCAGCCCGAACTGGGCGGGAGTGTCCTACAATGAGCAGTTCTTC

j_call: TRBJ1-1
cdr3_length: 14
d_call: TRBD1
v_call: TRBV9
clone_size: .
cdr3_aa: CASSGTGGGTEAFF
cdr3_nt: TGTGCCAGCAGTGGGACAGGGGGCGGAACTGAAGCTTTCTTT

j_call: TRBJ2-3
cdr3_length: 15
d_call: TRBD2
v_call: TRBV2
clone_size: .
cdr3_aa: CASSGAGVGTDTQYF
cdr3_nt: TGTGCCAGCAGTGGAGCGGGGGTGGGTACAGATACGCAGTATTTT

j_call: TRBJ1-2
cdr3_length: 14
d_call: TRBD1
v_call: TRBV6-6
clone_size: .
cdr3_aa: CASSFEDRVYGYTF
cdr3_nt: TGTGCCAGCAGTTTCGAGGACAGGGTCTATGGCTACACCTTC

j_call: TRBJ1-6
cdr3_length: 12
d_call: .
v_call: TRBV28
clone_size: once
cdr3_aa: CASSLTGTPLHF
cdr3_nt: TGTGCCAGCAGTTTAACAGGGACCCCCCTCCACTTT

j_call: TRBJ2-3
cdr3_length: 11
d_call: .
v_call: TRBV18
clone_size: few
cdr3_aa: CASSPRDTQYF
cdr3_nt: TGTGCCAGCTCACCACGAGATACGCAGTATTTT

j_call: TRBJ1-1
cdr3_length: 15
d_call: .
v_call: TRBV7-6
clone_size: .
cdr3_aa: CASSRGLGGNTEAFF
cdr3_nt: TGTGCCAGCAGCCGGGGTCTGGGAGGCAACACTGAAGCTTTCTTT

j_call: TRBJ1-2
cdr3_length: 12
d_call: .
v_call: TRBV6-5
clone_size: .
cdr3_aa: CASSRIDYGYTF
cdr3_nt: TGTGCCAGCAGTAGGATCGACTATGGCTACACCTTC

j_call: TRBJ1-2
cdr3_length: 16
d_call: .
v_call: TRBV27
clone_size: .
cdr3_aa: CASSRRGGPETYGYTF
cdr3_nt: TGTGCCAGCAGCCGGAGGGGAGGCCCGGAGACCTATGGCTACACCTTC

j_call: TRBJ2-2
cdr3_length: 15
d_call: .
v_call: TRBV18
clone_size: .
cdr3_aa: CASSPRTANTGELFF
cdr3_nt: TGTGCCAGCTCACCTAGGACAGCGAACACCGGGGAGCTGTTTTTT

j_call: TRBJ2-7
cdr3_length: 15
d_call: TRBD1
v_call: TRBV7-2
clone_size: .
cdr3_aa: CASRLSGTGSYEQYF
cdr3_nt: TGTGCCAGCAGACTCTCCGGGACAGGGTCCTACGAGCAGTACTTC

j_call: TRBJ1-1
cdr3_length: 14
d_call: .
v_call: TRBV15
clone_size: .
cdr3_aa: CATSRDRLRTEAFF
cdr3_nt: TGTGCCACCAGCAGAGATCGTCTGAGGACTGAAGCTTTCTTT

j_call: TRBJ2-1
cdr3_length: 16
d_call: TRBD2
v_call: TRBV5-1
clone_size: .
cdr3_aa: CASSSPRGGAYNEQFF
cdr3_nt: TGCGCCAGCAGCTCACCCCGCGGGGGGGCCTACAATGAGCAGTTCTTC

j_call: TRBJ2-3
cdr3_length: 14
d_call: .
v_call: TRBV5-1
clone_size: .
cdr3_aa: CASSSQGGTDTQYF
cdr3_nt: TGCGCCAGCAGCTCACAGGGAGGCACAGATACGCAGTATTTT

j_call: TRBJ1-6
cdr3_length: 12
d_call: TRBD1
v_call: TRBV30
clone_size: .
cdr3_aa: CAADRVNSPLHF
cdr3_nt: TGTGCCGCGGACAGGGTAAATTCACCCCTCCACTTT

j_call: TRBJ1-4
cdr3_length: 15
d_call: TRBD1
v_call: TRBV5-4
clone_size: .
cdr3_aa: CASSLQRGQGEKLFF
cdr3_nt: TGTGCCAGCAGCTTGCAAAGGGGGCAGGGAGAAAAACTGTTTTTT

j_call: TRBJ2-2
cdr3_length: 14
d_call: .
v_call: TRBV28
clone_size: once
cdr3_aa: CASSPGTDTGELFF
cdr3_nt: TGTGCCAGCAGTCCCGGGACGGACACCGGGGAGCTGTTTTTT

j_call: TRBJ2-5
cdr3_length: 13
d_call: .
v_call: TRBV2
clone_size: .
cdr3_aa: CASNRAWPGTQYF
cdr3_nt: TGTGCCAGCAACCGGGCCTGGCCTGGGACCCAGTACTTC

j_call: TRBJ2-3
cdr3_length: 14
d_call: TRBD2
v_call: TRBV10-3
clone_size: .
cdr3_aa: CAMRSGTSTDTQYF
cdr3_nt: TGTGCCATGAGAAGCGGGACTAGCACAGATACGCAGTATTTT

j_call: TRBJ1-6
cdr3_length: 12
d_call: TRBD1
v_call: TRBV27
clone_size: .
cdr3_aa: CASKTGGSPLHF
cdr3_nt: TGTGCCAGCAAAACAGGGGGTTCACCCCTCCACTTT

j_call: TRBJ1-5
cdr3_length: 13
d_call: .
v_call: TRBV7-9
clone_size: .
cdr3_aa: CASSYYSNQPQHF
cdr3_nt: TGTGCCAGCAGCTATTACAGCAATCAGCCCCAGCATTTT

j_call: TRBJ2-2
cdr3_length: 15
d_call: TRBD1
v_call: TRBV5-6
clone_size: .
cdr3_aa: CASSLTGGYTGELFF
cdr3_nt: TGTGCCAGCAGCTTGACAGGGGGATACACCGGGGAGCTGTTTTTT

j_call: TRBJ2-7
cdr3_length: 15
d_call: TRBD1
v_call: TRBV5-1
clone_size: .
cdr3_aa: CASSFRTGGIYEQYF
cdr3_nt: TGCGCCAGCAGCTTTCGTACAGGGGGGATCTACGAGCAGTACTTC